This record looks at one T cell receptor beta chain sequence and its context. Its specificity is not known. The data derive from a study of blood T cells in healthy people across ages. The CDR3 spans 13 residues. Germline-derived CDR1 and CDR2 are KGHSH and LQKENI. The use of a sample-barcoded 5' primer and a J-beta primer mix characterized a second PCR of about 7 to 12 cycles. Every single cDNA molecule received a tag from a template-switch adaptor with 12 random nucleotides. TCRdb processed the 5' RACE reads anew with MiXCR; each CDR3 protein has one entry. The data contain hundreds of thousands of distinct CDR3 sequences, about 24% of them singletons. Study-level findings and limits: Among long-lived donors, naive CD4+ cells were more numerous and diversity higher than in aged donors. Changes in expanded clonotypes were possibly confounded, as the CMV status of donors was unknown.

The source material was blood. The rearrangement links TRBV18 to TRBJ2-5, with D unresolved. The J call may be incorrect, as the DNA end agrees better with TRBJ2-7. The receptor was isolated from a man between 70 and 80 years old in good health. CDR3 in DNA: TGTGCCAGCTCACCGAATGAACCTCCCGAGCAGTACTTC. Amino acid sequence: CASSPNEPPEQYF.